This T cell receptor beta chain derives from a study of blood T cell repertoires in COVID-19. Study-level information: The study drew acute and convalescent COVID-19 samples from the United States, Italy and Spain. T cells, B-cell-depleted T cells, or PBMCs supplied cDNA or gDNA.

On this clone itself: Other DNA sequences in this sample translate to the same CDR3.

In the source study's methods: Nucleated cell number was recorded as an estimate derived from reference gene primer amplification. TCRdb keeps only in-frame clones here, not all; method: immunoSEQ multiplex PCR. Clonal size and the V and J genes are those of that table, whereas D and trimming came from the DNA. The sample has around 72,000 clones, 83% seen once. Per germline, CDR1 SGHRS and CDR2 YFSETQ. V trimming: 8 bases; J trimming: 4 bases; junction bases outside the gene matches: 10. CDR3 length equals 15 residues. The material sequenced was peripheral blood. The chain recombines TRBV5-1 with TRBJ2-2; 8 positions agree with TRBD1. The sequence was collected from a woman of 80 years or more with acute or convalescent COVID-19. CDR3 DNA sequence: TGCGCCAGTAGCCCGACAGGGGCTGGCACCGGGGAGCTGTTTTTT. This sequence encodes CASSPTGAGTGELFF.